This T cell receptor (beta chain) is drawn from a study of tumor-infiltrating lymphocytes in primary liver carcinoma. Study-level background: Patients were both men and women, whose ages ran from 30 to 69 years. Sample counts of productive TCRbeta reads spanned roughly 3.65 to 8 million; these counts were similar across tissue types.

V was trimmed by 2 bases and J by 8 bases, leaving 15 bases between them. The germline V gene has CDR1 SQVTM and CDR2 ANQGSEA. The CDR3 length is 13 residues. This clonotype is a singleton in its sample. With a much larger clone just one base away, this may be a read error. Making TCR beta cDNA involved around 500 ng total RNA and a constant-region primer. It was through three nested multiplex PCR rounds of slightly modified ARM-PCR that TCR beta libraries arose. Each of the first two PCR rounds ran approximately 10 cycles with TRBV1-TRBV30 forward and C-beta reverse primers. In TCRdb, the multiplex PCR reads were re-called with MiXCR into one record per CDR3 protein. The sample carries approximately 80,000 distinct CDR3 sequences, 69% recorded once. The source material, 20-30 mg of unsorted bulk tissue, was used to co-extract RNA and DNA. There were only treatment-naive patients, all with chronic HBV infection.

The TCR sequence derives from a man aged 35 to 55 with primary liver carcinoma and hepatitis B virus infection. The V and J genes are TRBV29-1 and TRBJ2-5; D might be TRBD1 or TRBD2, each matching 6 bases. Sequenced: tumor-adjacent normal liver tissue. CDR3 in amino acids: CSVESTGRHTQYF. CDR3 coding DNA: TGCAGCGTTGAATCAACAGGGAGGCACACCCAGTACTTC. Based on the CDR3 plus reference TRBV29-1 and TRBJ2-5, the full variable domain is SAVISQKPSRDICQRGTSLTIQCQVDSQVTMMFWYRQQPGQSLTLIATANQGSEATYESGFVIDKFPISRPNLTFSTLTVSNMSPEDSSIYLCSVESTGRHTQYFGPGTRLLVL.